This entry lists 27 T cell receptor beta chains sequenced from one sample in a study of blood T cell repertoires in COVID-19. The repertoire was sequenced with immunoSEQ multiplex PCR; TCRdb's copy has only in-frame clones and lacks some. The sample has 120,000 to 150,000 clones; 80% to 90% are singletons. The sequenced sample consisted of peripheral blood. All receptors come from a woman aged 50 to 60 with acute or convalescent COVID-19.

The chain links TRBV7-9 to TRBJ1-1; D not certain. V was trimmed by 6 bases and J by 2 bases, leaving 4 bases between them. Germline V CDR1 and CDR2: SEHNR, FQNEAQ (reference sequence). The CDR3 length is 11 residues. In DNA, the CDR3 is TGTGCCAGCAGGCGAAACACTGAAGCTTTCTTT. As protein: CASRRNTEAFF.

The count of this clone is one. The CDR3 loop reads CSVRDRGRYEQYF. CDR3 coding DNA: TGCAGCGTCAGAGACAGGGGTCGTTACGAGCAGTACTTC. V is TRBV29-1 and J is TRBJ2-7; 8 bases are shared with TRBD1. Germline-derived CDR1 and CDR2 are SQVTM and ANQGSEA. This CDR3 contains 13 residues. Losses at the gene ends were 6 bases for V and 4 bases for J; bases not matched to a gene: 8.

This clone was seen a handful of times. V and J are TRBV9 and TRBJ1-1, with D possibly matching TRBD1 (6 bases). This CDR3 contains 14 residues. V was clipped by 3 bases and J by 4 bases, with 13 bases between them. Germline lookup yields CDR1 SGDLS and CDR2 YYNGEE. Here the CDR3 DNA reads TGTGCCAGCAGCGCCTGGGGGGGCGCCACTGAAGCTTTCTTT. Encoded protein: CASSAWGGATEAFF.

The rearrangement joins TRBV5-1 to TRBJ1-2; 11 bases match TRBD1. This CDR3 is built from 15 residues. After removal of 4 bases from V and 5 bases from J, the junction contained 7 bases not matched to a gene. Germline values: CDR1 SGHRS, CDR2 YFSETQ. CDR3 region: CASSPRTGGAYGYTF. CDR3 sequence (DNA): TGCGCCAGCAGCCCGAGGACAGGGGGCGCATATGGCTACACCTTC.

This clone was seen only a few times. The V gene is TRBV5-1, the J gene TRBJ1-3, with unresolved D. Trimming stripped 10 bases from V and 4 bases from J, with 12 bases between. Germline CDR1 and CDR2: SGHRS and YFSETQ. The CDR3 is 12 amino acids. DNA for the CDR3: TGCGCCTCACGAGGGCTAGGAAACACCATATATTTT. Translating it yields CASRGLGNTIYF.

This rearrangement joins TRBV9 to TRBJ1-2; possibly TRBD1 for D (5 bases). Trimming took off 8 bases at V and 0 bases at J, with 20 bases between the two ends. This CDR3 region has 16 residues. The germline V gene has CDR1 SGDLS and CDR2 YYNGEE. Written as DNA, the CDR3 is TGTGCCAGTAGAAGGCCGGGGGGTCTAGCTAACTATGGCTACACCTTC. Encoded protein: CASRRPGGLANYGYTF. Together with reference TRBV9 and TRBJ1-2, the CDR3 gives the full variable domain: DSGVTQTPKHLITATGQRVTLRCSPRSGDLSVYWYQQSLDQGLQFLIQYYNGEERAKGNILERFSAQQFPDLHSELNLSSLELGDSALYFCASRRPGGLANYGYTFGSGTRLTVV.

The CDR3 DNA is TGTGCTAGTGGTTCCTACAGGGTAGGGGACACTGAAGCTTTCTTT. Translation: CASGSYRVGDTEAFF. This chain links TRBV12-5 with TRBJ1-1; D perhaps matches TRBD1 (6 bases). V was clipped by 4 bases and J by 3 bases, with 15 bases between them. Germline V gene sequence: CDR1 LGHNT, CDR2 FRNRAP. This CDR3 has 15 residues.

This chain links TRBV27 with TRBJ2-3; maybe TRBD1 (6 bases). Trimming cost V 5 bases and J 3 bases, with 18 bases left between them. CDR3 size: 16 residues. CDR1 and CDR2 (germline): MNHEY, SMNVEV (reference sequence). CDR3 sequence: CASSPQQGWATDTQYF. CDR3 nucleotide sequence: TGTGCCAGCAGTCCTCAACAGGGATGGGCGACAGATACGCAGTATTTT.

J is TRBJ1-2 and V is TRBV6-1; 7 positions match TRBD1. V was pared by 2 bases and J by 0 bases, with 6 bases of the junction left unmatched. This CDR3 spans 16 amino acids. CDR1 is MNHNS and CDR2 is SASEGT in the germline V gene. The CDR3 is CASSESGTAPNYGYTF. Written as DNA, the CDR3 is TGTGCCAGCAGTGAAAGTGGGACAGCCCCTAACTATGGCTACACCTTC.

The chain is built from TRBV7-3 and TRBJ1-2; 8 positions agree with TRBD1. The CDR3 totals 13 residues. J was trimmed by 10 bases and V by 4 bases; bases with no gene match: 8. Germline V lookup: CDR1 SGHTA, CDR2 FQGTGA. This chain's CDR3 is CASSSQRTGPYTF. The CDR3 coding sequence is TGTGCCAGCAGCTCACAAAGGACAGGGCCCTACACCTTC.

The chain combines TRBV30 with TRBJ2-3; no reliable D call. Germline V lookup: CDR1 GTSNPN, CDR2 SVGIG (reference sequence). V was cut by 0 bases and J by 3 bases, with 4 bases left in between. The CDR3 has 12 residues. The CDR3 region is CAWSVLTDTQYF. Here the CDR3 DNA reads TGTGCCTGGAGTGTACTGACAGATACGCAGTATTTT. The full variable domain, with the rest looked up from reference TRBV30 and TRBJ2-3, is SQTIHQWPATLVQPVGSPLSLECTVEGTSNPNLYWYRQAAGRGLQLLFYSVGIGQISSEVPQNLSASRPQDRQFILSSKKLLLSDSGFYLCAWSVLTDTQYFGPGTRLTVL.

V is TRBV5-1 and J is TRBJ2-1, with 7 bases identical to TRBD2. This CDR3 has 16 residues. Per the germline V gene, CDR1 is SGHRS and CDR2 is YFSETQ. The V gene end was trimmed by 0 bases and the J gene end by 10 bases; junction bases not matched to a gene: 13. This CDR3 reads CASSLASSGGGIEQFF. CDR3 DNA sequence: TGCGCCAGCAGCTTGGCCTCCAGTGGCGGGGGAATCGAGCAGTTCTTC.

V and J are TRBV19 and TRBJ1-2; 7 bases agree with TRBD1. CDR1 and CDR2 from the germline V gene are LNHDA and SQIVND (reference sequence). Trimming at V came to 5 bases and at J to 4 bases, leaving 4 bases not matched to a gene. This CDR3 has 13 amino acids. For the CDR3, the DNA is TGTGCCAGTAGTCCCCGGGACAGCTATGGCTACACCTTC. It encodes CASSPRDSYGYTF.

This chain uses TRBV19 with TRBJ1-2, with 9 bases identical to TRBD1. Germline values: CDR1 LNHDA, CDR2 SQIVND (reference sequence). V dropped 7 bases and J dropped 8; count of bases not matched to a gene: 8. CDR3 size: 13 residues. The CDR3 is CASIPGQGIGYTF. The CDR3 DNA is TGTGCCAGTATCCCGGGACAGGGTATCGGCTACACCTTC.

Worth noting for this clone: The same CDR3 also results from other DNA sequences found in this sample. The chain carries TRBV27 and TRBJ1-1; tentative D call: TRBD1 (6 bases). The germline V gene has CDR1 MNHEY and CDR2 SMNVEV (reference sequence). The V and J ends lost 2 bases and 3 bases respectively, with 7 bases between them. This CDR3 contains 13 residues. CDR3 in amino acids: CASSLGGDTEAFF. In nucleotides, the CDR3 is TGTGCCAGCAGTTTAGGGGGCGACACTGAAGCTTTCTTT.

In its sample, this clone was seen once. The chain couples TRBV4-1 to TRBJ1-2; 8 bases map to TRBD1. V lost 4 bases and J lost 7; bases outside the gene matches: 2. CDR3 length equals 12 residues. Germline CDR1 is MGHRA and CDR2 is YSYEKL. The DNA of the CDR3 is TGCGCCAGCAGCCTGGACAGGGCTGGCTACACCTTC. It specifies CASSLDRAGYTF.

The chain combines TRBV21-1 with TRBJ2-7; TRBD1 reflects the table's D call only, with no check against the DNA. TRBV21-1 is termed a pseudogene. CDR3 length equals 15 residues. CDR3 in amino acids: CASSKQGQGTYEQYF. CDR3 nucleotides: TGTGCCAGCAGCAAACAAGGACAGGGGACCTACGAGCAGTACTTC.

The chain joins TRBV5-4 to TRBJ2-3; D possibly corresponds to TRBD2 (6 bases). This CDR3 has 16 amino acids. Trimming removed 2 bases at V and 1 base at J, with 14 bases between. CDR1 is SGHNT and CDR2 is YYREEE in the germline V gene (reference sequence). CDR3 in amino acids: CASSFDGTLRTDTQYF. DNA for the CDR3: TGTGCCAGCAGCTTTGACGGGACTCTGCGCACAGATACGCAGTATTTT.

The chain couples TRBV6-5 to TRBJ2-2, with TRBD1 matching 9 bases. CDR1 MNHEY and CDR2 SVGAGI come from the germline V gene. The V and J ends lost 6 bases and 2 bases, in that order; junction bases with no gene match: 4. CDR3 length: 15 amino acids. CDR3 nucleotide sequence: TGTGCCAGCAGACAAACAGGGGGCAACACCGGGGAGCTGTTTTTT. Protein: CASRQTGGNTGELFF.

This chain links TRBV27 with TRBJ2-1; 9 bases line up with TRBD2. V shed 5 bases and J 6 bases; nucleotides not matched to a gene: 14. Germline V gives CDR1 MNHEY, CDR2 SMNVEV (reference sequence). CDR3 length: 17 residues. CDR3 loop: CASSPHPASGKPNEQFF. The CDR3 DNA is TGTGCCAGCAGTCCTCACCCGGCTAGCGGGAAGCCCAATGAGCAGTTCTTC.

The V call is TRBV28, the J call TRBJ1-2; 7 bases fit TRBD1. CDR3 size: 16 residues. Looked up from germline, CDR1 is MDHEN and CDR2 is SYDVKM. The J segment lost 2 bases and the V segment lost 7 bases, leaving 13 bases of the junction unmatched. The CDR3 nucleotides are TGTGCCAGCAACACTGCCGGGCGAGGGGGCAACTATGGCTACACCTTC. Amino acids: CASNTAGRGGNYGYTF.

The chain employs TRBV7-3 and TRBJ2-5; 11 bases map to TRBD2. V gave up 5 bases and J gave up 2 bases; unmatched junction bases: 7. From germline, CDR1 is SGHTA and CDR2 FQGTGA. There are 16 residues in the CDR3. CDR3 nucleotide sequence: TGTGCCAGCAGCCGTGGGACTAGCGGATCACAAGAGACCCAGTACTTC. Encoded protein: CASSRGTSGSQETQYF.

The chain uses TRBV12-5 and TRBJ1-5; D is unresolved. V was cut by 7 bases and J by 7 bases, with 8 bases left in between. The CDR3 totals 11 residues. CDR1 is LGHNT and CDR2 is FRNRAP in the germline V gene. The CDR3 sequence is CASALRQPQHF. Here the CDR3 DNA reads TGTGCTAGTGCCCTGCGCCAGCCCCAGCATTTT. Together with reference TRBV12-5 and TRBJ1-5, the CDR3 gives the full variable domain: DARVTQTPRHKVTEMGQEVTMRCQPILGHNTVFWYRQTMMQGLELLAYFRNRAPLDDSGMPKDRFSAEMPDATLATLKIQPSEPRDSAVYFCASALRQPQHFGDGTRLSIL.

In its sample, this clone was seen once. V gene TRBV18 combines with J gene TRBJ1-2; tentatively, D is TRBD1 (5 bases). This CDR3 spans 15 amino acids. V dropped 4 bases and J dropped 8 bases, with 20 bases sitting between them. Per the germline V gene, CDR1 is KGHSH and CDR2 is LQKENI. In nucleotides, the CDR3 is TGTGCCAGCTCACTAGGGACTGAACGTTCTTACGGCTACACCTTC. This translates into CASSLGTERSYGYTF.

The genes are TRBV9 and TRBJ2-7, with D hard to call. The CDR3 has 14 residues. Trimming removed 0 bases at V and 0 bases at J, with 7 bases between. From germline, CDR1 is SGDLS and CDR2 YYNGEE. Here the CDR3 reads CASSVEAGSYEQYF. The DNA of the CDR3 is TGTGCCAGCAGCGTAGAGGCAGGCTCCTACGAGCAGTACTTC.

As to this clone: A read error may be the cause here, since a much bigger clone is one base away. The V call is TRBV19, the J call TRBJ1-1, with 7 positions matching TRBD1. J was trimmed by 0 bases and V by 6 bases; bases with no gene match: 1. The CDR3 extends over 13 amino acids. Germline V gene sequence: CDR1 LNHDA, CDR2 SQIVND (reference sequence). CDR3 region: CASSGQVNTEAFF. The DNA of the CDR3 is TGTGCCAGTAGCGGACAGGTGAACACTGAAGCTTTCTTT.

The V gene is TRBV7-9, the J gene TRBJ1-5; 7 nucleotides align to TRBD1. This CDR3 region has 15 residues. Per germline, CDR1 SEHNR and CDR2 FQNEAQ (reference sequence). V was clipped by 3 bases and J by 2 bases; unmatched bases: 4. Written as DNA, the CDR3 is TGTGCCAGCAGCTTTGACGACAGGGGCAATCAGCCCCAGCATTTT. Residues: CASSFDDRGNQPQHF.